This TCR beta chain comes out of a study of cytomegalovirus exposure and HLA in healthy donors. Trimming removed 8 bases from V and 6 bases from J, with 17 bases in between. This CDR3 contains 15 residues. Germline assignment: CDR1 MNHEY and CDR2 SVGAGI. Use of 60 Vbeta and 13 Jbeta primers characterized the PCR. Only in-frame clones appear in the TCRdb table, and some are missing; sequencing was by immunoSEQ multiplex PCR. The table shows under 150,000 clones, with around 80% occurring only once. Turning to this clone: Antigen: not known.

General study points: The authors judged a highly shared variant cluster likely a sequencing artifact. Follow-up analysis later connected one missense variant in DCLRE1C with trimming of TCR beta V- and J-genes.

This TCR was recovered from a boy younger than 10 in good health and CMV-seronegative. The sequenced sample was PBMCs. This chain joins TRBV6-5 and TRBJ1-6; D remains ambiguous. The CDR3 reads CASALPSRSNSPLHF. CDR3 sequence (DNA): TGTGCCAGCGCGCTTCCATCGCGGAGTAATTCACCCCTCCACTTT.